Presented here are 27 T cell receptor beta chains from one specimen sequenced in a study of blood T cell repertoires in COVID-19. The assay was immunoSEQ multiplex PCR, and TCRdb's table has in-frame clones only and misses some. The sample includes roughly 360,000 clones, about four fifths of them seen just once. Material for sequencing was peripheral blood. The receptors here all came from a human donor with acute or convalescent COVID-19. The donor label of this sample is uncertain.

The J gene is TRBJ1-2, the V gene TRBV28; 10 bases map to TRBD1. Germline CDR1 MDHEN, CDR2 SYDVKM. CDR3 size: 15 residues. J was trimmed by 4 bases and V by 6 bases; bases with no gene match: 8. The CDR3 is CASSPDRGRSYGYTF. The CDR3 bases are TGTGCCAGCAGCCCCGACAGGGGGCGAAGCTATGGCTACACCTTC.

V and J are TRBV10-2 and TRBJ2-7, with TRBD2 matching over 7 bases. Per the germline V gene, CDR1 is WSHSY and CDR2 is SAAADI. The CDR3 spans 11 residues. Unmatched junction bases numbered 5, after V lost 11 bases and J lost 4 bases. The CDR3 sequence is CAGGEGYEQYF. As DNA, the CDR3 is TGCGCCGGGGGGGAAGGATACGAGCAGTACTTC.

The chain recombines TRBV24-1 with TRBJ1-3, with TRBD1 as a possible D gene (6 bases). This CDR3 comprises 14 residues. V was pared by 7 bases and J by 1 base, with 10 bases between. The germline CDR1 and CDR2 sequences are KGHDR and SFDVKD. CDR3 nucleotides: TGTGCCACCAGCCAGACAGGATCTGGAAACACCATATATTTT. This encodes CATSQTGSGNTIYF.

This clone was seen once. The rearrangement links TRBV12-5 to TRBJ2-7, with 11 nucleotides matching TRBD2. J lost 2 bases, V lost 2 bases, and 5 bases had no gene match. The CDR3 is made up of 16 amino acids. Germline assignment: CDR1 LGHNT and CDR2 FRNRAP. CDR3 DNA sequence: TGTGCTAGTGGTTTGCAGACTAGCGGGAAAACCTACGAGCAGTACTTC. Translated: CASGLQTSGKTYEQYF.

Only a few counts were recorded for this clone. Other DNA sequences in this sample translate to the same CDR3. The rearrangement joins TRBV27 to TRBJ2-7; D uncertain. The V and J ends lost 2 bases and 2 bases respectively, with 7 bases between them. The CDR3 runs 13 residues. Germline assignment: CDR1 MNHEY and CDR2 SMNVEV (reference sequence). The DNA of the CDR3 is TGTGCCAGCAGTTTAGGGCAGACCTACGAGCAGTACTTC. Translating gives CASSLGQTYEQYF.

This chain links TRBV3-1 (or the pseudogene TRBV3-2) with TRBJ2-1, with a weak D call TRBD2 (6 bases). The length of the CDR3 is 16 residues. From germline, CDR1 is LGHDT and CDR2 YNNKEL (reference sequence). V was clipped by 2 bases and J by 3 bases, with 14 bases between them. The CDR3 reads CASSQLGGYSYNEQFF. CDR3 DNA: TGTGCCAGCAGCCAACTAGGAGGGTACAGCTACAATGAGCAGTTCTTC.

In this sample, this clone turned up a few times. The chain links TRBV5-5 to TRBJ1-6; perhaps TRBD1 as D (6 bases). V was cut by 4 bases and J by 10 bases, with 15 bases left in between. CDR1 and CDR2 from the germline V gene are SGHKS and YYEKEE (reference sequence). The CDR3 is 14 amino acids. The DNA for the CDR3 is TGTGCCAGCAGCGACCCGACAGGTAGATCACCCCTCCACTTT. This sequence encodes CASSDPTGRSPLHF.

This clone was observed once. The rearrangement uses TRBV11-3 and TRBJ2-1; D might be TRBD1 (5 bases). V lost 1 base to trimming and J lost 3 bases, with 16 bases between them. The CDR3 sequence is 17 residues long. Germline V gene lookup returns CDR1 SGHNT and CDR2 YENEEA. Written as DNA, the CDR3 is TGTGCCAGCAGCTTAGGTAGGGGCCTACCTCTCTACAATGAGCAGTTCTTC. Translated: CASSLGRGLPLYNEQFF.

This clone was seen a single time. This chain's CDR3 is CATSRGQGREQYF. Here the CDR3 DNA reads TGTGCCACCAGCAGAGGACAGGGGCGCGAGCAGTACTTC. The chain is built from TRBV15 and TRBJ2-7, with 8 bases aligning to TRBD1. The CDR3 length is 13 residues. CDR1 is LNHNV, CDR2 YYDKDF, per germline (reference sequence). J was trimmed by 6 bases and V by 1 base; bases with no gene match: 2.

This clone was found once. The chain uses TRBV21-1 and TRBJ1-6; the tabulated D call, TRBD1, remains unverified against the DNA. TRBV21-1 is annotated as a pseudogene. This CDR3 comprises 15 residues. CDR3 in amino acids: CASSTEDSPNSPLHF. CDR3 sequence (DNA): TGTGCCAGCAGCACAGAAGACAGCCCTAATTCACCCCTCCACTTT.

This chain joins TRBV19 and TRBJ2-3, with 10 bases that match TRBD1. This CDR3 has 14 residues. The J segment lost 2 bases and the V segment lost 7 bases, leaving 3 bases of the junction unmatched. CDR1 LNHDA and CDR2 SQIVND come from the germline V gene (reference sequence). The CDR3 loop reads CASKGTGVTDTQYF. The CDR3 DNA sequence: TGTGCCAGTAAAGGGACAGGGGTCACAGATACGCAGTATTTT.

The chain recombines TRBV7-2 with TRBJ1-6, with a tentative D call TRBD1 (6 bases). CDR1 is SGHTA and CDR2 is FQGNSA in the germline V gene. The CDR3 consists of 16 residues. V lost 0 bases and J lost 7, with 13 bases in between. The CDR3 sequence is CASSLARTVRNSPLHF. The DNA for the CDR3 is TGTGCCAGCAGCTTAGCAAGGACAGTTCGCAATTCACCCCTCCACTTT. Full variable domain (outside the CDR3, taken from reference TRBV7-2 and TRBJ1-6): GAGVSQSPSNKVTEKGKDVELRCDPISGHTALYWYRQSLGQGLEFLIYFQGNSAPDKSGLPSDRFSAERTGGSVSTLTIQRTQQEDSAVYLCASSLARTVRNSPLHFGNGTRLTVT.

The chain combines TRBV3-1 (or the pseudogene TRBV3-2) with TRBJ1-2, with 7 bases identical to TRBD1. This CDR3 is 14 amino acids long. V gave up 5 bases and J gave up 5 bases; unmatched junction bases: 8. From germline, CDR1 is LGHDT and CDR2 YNNKEL (reference sequence). The CDR3 sequence: CASSGRDRRYGYTF. CDR3 in DNA: TGTGCCAGCAGCGGTCGGGACAGAAGATATGGCTACACCTTC.

The chain is built from TRBV6-2 or TRBV6-3 and TRBJ1-2, with 10 bases identical to TRBD1. The CDR3 has 16 residues. The germline CDR1 and CDR2 sequences are MNHEY and SVGEGT. V dropped 2 bases and J dropped 4; count of bases not matched to a gene: 7. CDR3 region: CASSYPTGGRGYGYTF. The CDR3 nucleotides are TGTGCCAGCAGTTACCCGACAGGGGGCCGCGGCTATGGCTACACCTTC.

The gene calls are TRBV15 and TRBJ2-1; TRBD2 matches 14 bases. Germline values: CDR1 LNHNV, CDR2 YYDKDF (reference sequence). This CDR3 is 13 amino acids long. The J segment lost 8 bases and the V segment lost 9 bases, leaving 3 bases of the junction unmatched. The chain's CDR3 is CATRLAGGDEQFF. The CDR3 bases are TGTGCCACGAGACTAGCGGGAGGGGATGAGCAGTTCTTC.

A single count supports this clone. The chain has TRBV29-1 and TRBJ1-1; TRBD1 matches 8 bases. V gave up 5 bases and J gave up 3 bases; unmatched junction bases: 14. The CDR3 covers 16 residues. CDR1 and CDR2 from the germline V gene are SQVTM and ANQGSEA. The CDR3 sequence: CSVRDRGRSTDTEAFF. As DNA, the CDR3 is TGCAGCGTTAGAGACAGGGGTCGGTCGACGGACACTGAAGCTTTCTTT.

The chain couples TRBV5-1 to TRBJ2-1; 9 nucleotides match TRBD2. The CDR3 totals 18 residues. Germline assignment: CDR1 SGHRS and CDR2 YFSETQ. The ends lost 1 base at V and 4 bases at J; junction bases unmatched: 12. Written as DNA, the CDR3 is TGCGCCAGCAGCTTGTTGGCGGGAGGGCCCACCGGTTACAATGAGCAGTTCTTC. This translates into CASSLLAGGPTGYNEQFF.

The chain joins TRBV12-5 to TRBJ1-1; 7 bases are shared with TRBD1. Germline assignment: CDR1 LGHNT and CDR2 FRNRAP. V lost 2 bases to trimming and J lost 2 bases; unmatched junction nucleotides: 2. The CDR3 is 14 amino acids. In DNA form, the CDR3 reads TGTGCTAGTGGTTTGCAGGGGGGAAACACTGAAGCTTTCTTT. Translation gives CASGLQGGNTEAFF.

The chain links TRBV19 to TRBJ2-7; the match to TRBD1 covers 10 bases. The CDR3 sequence is 13 residues long. V shed 4 bases and J 5 bases; nucleotides not matched to a gene: 2. Germline-derived CDR1 and CDR2 are LNHDA and SQIVND (reference sequence). The CDR3 sequence: CASSRDRGHEQYF. CDR3 sequence (DNA): TGTGCCAGTAGTAGGGACAGGGGCCACGAGCAGTACTTC.

This chain joins TRBV2 and TRBJ1-2; D call uncertain. V was pared by 4 bases and J by 4 bases, with 13 bases between. The CDR3 runs to 14 residues. Germline V gene sequence: CDR1 SNHLY, CDR2 FYNNEI. CDR3 nucleotide sequence: TGTGCCAGCAGTGGGCGGGCAGGCCCCTATGGCTACACCTTC. Protein sequence: CASSGRAGPYGYTF.

The chain employs TRBV19 and TRBJ1-2, with D uncertain. The CDR3 is 14 amino acids. Germline V gene sequence: CDR1 LNHDA, CDR2 SQIVND (reference sequence). The V end was cut by 3 bases, the J end by 5 bases, with 13 bases between. The CDR3 loop reads CASSMRHPTYGYTF. CDR3 bases: TGTGCCAGTAGTATGCGTCACCCAACGTATGGCTACACCTTC.

This chain uses TRBV29-1 with TRBJ2-2; TRBD2 matches 8 bases. Trimming took 5 bases from V and 4 from J; bases not matched to a gene: 9. The CDR3 has 15 amino acids. Germline V CDR1 and CDR2: SQVTM, ANQGSEA. CDR3 nucleotides: TGCAGCGTTCGGAGTAGCGGGACGTTCACCGGGGAGCTGTTTTTT. Encoded protein: CSVRSSGTFTGELFF.

This clone was detected only a few times. The gene calls are TRBV19 and TRBJ2-5, with D perhaps TRBD2 (7 bases). The CDR3 loop spans 15 amino acids. Trimming pared 5 bases from V and 5 bases from J, leaving 18 bases between. Germline CDR1 is LNHDA and CDR2 is SQIVND (reference sequence). The CDR3 region is CASSPDRGARETQYF. Written as DNA, the CDR3 is TGTGCCAGTAGTCCAGATCGGGGGGCCAGGGAGACCCAGTACTTC. Together with reference TRBV19 and TRBJ2-5, the CDR3 gives the full variable domain: DGGITQSPKYLFRKEGQNVTLSCEQNLNHDAMYWYRQDPGQGLRLIYYSQIVNDFQKGDIAEGYSVSREKKESFPLTVTSAQKNPTAFYLCASSPDRGARETQYFGPGTRLLVL.

The J gene is TRBJ2-3, the V gene TRBV7-9; D unresolved. Germline assignment: CDR1 SEHNR and CDR2 FQNEAQ (reference sequence). The CDR3 is 15 residues long. Trimming shortened V by 2 bases and J by 6 bases, and 15 bases separated the two germline ends. In DNA, the CDR3 is TGTGCCAGCAGCTTATCCAGACTCCTCGCGGATACGCAGTATTTT. It is translated as CASSLSRLLADTQYF. Using reference TRBV7-9 and TRBJ2-3 for the parts outside the CDR3, the full variable domain is DTGVSQNPRHKITKRGQNVTFRCDPISEHNRLYWYRQTLGQGPEFLTYFQNEAQLEKSRLLSDRFSAERPKGSFSTLEIQRTEQGDSAMYLCASSLSRLLADTQYFGPGTRLTVL.

This sequence joins TRBV5-1 and TRBJ2-4, with TRBD2 as a possible D gene (5 bases). V was trimmed by 0 bases and J by 0 bases, leaving 13 bases between them. Germline CDR1 reads SGHRS; CDR2 reads YFSETQ. This CDR3 region has 17 residues. This chain's CDR3 is CASSLVVGGLAKNIQYF. The DNA for the CDR3 is TGCGCCAGCAGCTTGGTAGTGGGTGGACTAGCCAAAAACATTCAGTACTTC.

The chain has TRBV21-1 and TRBJ2-3; TRBD2 reflects the table's D call only, with no check against the DNA. TRBV21-1 is noted as a pseudogene. The CDR3 totals 17 residues. The CDR3 nucleotides read TGTGCCAGCAGCAAAAGGGGACTAGCGGGAGCAACAGATACGCAGTATTTT. Amino acids: CASSKRGLAGATDTQYF.

The genes are TRBV30 and TRBJ1-2; D not resolved. V shed 2 bases and J shed 6 bases, with 13 bases lying between them. Germline lookup yields CDR1 GTSNPN and CDR2 SVGIG (reference sequence). The CDR3 runs to 13 residues. In DNA, the CDR3 is TGTGCCTGGAGTCTATTCCTAGTGGATGGCTACACCTTC. Translation: CAWSLFLVDGYTF.